This T cell receptor beta chain was found in a study of response to subunit inactivated influenza vaccine. Study results and limitations: There was a suggestion from the authors that each seasonal influenza vaccination recruits few new T cells.

CDR1 and CDR2 (germline): SGHRS, YFSETQ. CDR3 length: 16 residues. J lost 0 bases, V lost 7 bases, and 9 bases had no gene match. Each CDR3 protein gets one entry after TCRdb re-called the RT-PCR reads with MiXCR. The top ten hold approximately 2% of the sample, which has about 520,000 distinct CDR3 sequences, roughly 23% seen once. Comments on this clonotype: Antigen: not known.

This specimen was CD4+ T cells sorted from PBMCs, taken more than 4 days after vaccination. The rearrangement joins TRBV5-1 to TRBJ1-3; 8 bases line up with TRBD1. The source of this sequence is a man over 45 who received an inactivated influenza vaccine. CDR3 sequence (DNA): TGCGCCAGCTCCGATGGACAGGGATACTCTGGAAACACCATATATTTT. It specifies CASSDGQGYSGNTIYF.